This TCR beta chain was captured by sequencing in a study of blood T cell repertoires in COVID-19 (dated by TCRdb to 2019 to 2021). In terms of the full investigation: Collaborator samples came from the United States, Italy and Spain and covered acute and convalescent phases of COVID-19. The prospective study material was composed of cDNA or gDNA derived from T cells, B-cell-depleted T cells, or PBMCs. The dataset comprised deeply sampled blood TCRbeta repertoires from subjects exposed to, actively infected with, or recovered from COVID-19. The repertoires were made available in a free public database intended to serve as a resource for research on the immune response to SARS-CoV-2. The samples were drawn from the first 160 participants of the ongoing ImmuneRACE study and from 1,254 subjects provided by 6 global collaborators. The sample metadata nearly always contained a de-identified subject ID, COVID-19 status, age in years and sex. Where HLA class I and class II types were available, the types were taken from metadata supplied by the sample provider, not from assay-based typing.

TCRbeta CDR3 regions were amplified from genomic DNA using the immunoSEQ Assay, a bias-controlled multiplex PCR. As for how the authors treated the data: The number of nucleated cells in each sample was estimated from the amplification of reference gene primers within the assay. To quantify the absolute abundance of each unique TCRbeta CDR3 rearrangement, sequence reads were collapsed and filtered. Productive Simpson clonality was computed per sample as the square root of Simpson's diversity index over productive rearrangements. Held by TCRdb, this immuneACCESS table contains in-frame sequences only and omits some clones. Under half of the omission traces to an unresolved V gene where checked; the cause of the rest is unknown. V and J calls and clone size are given by that table; D and trimming were obtained from the DNA. The sample records a few hundred thousand clones, approximately 85% of which are singletons. Under 2.5% of the sample goes to the ten largest clones.

Participants in the prospective study were enrolled through a virtual design, were aged 18 to 89 years, and lived in approximately 25 United States geographic areas. In the prospective study, cohorts were assigned on the basis of participant-reported clinical history obtained from a screening survey and a study questionnaire. ImmuneRACE Cohort 3 recovered participants were defined by two consecutive negative NP/OP PCR tests, healthcare professional clearance, or symptom resolution. Each participant in the prospective study had whole blood, serum and a nasopharyngeal or oropharyngeal swab collected by mobile phlebotomists. Prospective study participants could optionally give additional blood draws and questionnaires over a roughly two-month period. Blood samples from the prospective study were shipped frozen or at room temperature prior to DNA extraction. The paper as a whole reports these results and caveats: Clinical and demographic metadata were provided uncurated, with the amount varying by source and participant.

As concerns this clone: Its antigen is not yet known. Nothing much larger sits one base from this clone, and base qualities are not available.

Sequences were obtained from PBMCs or T cells enriched from blood (not recorded which). This receptor was obtained from a man younger than 40 who had recovered from COVID-19.

The DNA reads as follows: TGTGCCACCAGCAGAGATGCAGGAGGACGGCAGCCCCAGCATTTT. This is translated as CATSRDAGGRQPQHF. The chain uses TRBV15 and TRBJ1-5; the D gene is not confidently resolved. CDR1 and CDR2, looked up from the germline V gene (reference sequence), are LNHNV and YYDKDF. The CDR3 runs 15 residues from the cysteine to the phenylalanine. Just the 45-base CDR3 DNA is kept, in frame starting at base 1. At the junction V is shortened by 0 bases and J by 7 bases, with 13 bases in between.